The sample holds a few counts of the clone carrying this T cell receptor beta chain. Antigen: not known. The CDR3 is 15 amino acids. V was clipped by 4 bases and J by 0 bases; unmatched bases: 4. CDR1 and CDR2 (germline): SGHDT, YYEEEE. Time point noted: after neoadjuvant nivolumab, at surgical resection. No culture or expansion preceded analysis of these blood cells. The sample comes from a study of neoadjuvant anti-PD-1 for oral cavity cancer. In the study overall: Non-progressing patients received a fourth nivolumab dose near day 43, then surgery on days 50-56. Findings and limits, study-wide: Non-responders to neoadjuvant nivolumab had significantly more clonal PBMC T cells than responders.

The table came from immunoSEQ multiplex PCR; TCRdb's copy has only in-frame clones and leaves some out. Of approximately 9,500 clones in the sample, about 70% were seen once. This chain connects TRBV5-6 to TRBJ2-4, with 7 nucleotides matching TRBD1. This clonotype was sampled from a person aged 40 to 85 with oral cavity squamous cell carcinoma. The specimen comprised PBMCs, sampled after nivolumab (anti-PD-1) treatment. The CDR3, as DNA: TGTGCCAGCAGCCAACAGGGGACAGCCAAAAACATTCAGTACTTC. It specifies CASSQQGTAKNIQYF.